Listed below are T cell receptor beta chains from one sample, sequenced in a study of cytomegalovirus exposure and HLA in healthy donors. Data came from immunoSEQ multiplex PCR; TCRdb stores just in-frame clones and leaves some out. Among some 150,000 clones listed, 62% were seen once. Sequencing used PBMCs. The origin of the receptors is a middle-aged man in good health and CMV-seronegative. Each CDR3 is given with its conserved first and last residue. The D gene is left open where the match is weak. Some rows have no size entry. The others give once, few or many, or a class for an expanded clone.

cdr3_nt,cdr3_aa,v_call,clone_size,d_call,j_call
TGTGCCAGCAGCCCCCCGGGAGTAAACACTGAAGCTTTCTTT,CASSPPGVNTEAFF,TRBV5-4,NA,NA,TRBJ1-1
TGTGCCAGCAGCTTAACACACCCCGCTGGTGAGCAGTTCTTC,CASSLTHPAGEQFF,TRBV7-3,NA,NA,TRBJ2-1
TGTGCCAGCAGCCCCCCGGGACAGAGAACTTACAATGAGCAGTTCTTC,CASSPPGQRTYNEQFF,TRBV7-9,NA,TRBD1,TRBJ2-1
TGTGCCAGCAGCCCACGCGGCGACACCATATATTTT,CASSPRGDTIYF,TRBV11-3,NA,NA,TRBJ1-3
TGTGCCACCGCCAATGACCCCGGGACAGGGGGAGACGAGCAGTACTTC,CATANDPGTGGDEQYF,TRBV15,NA,TRBD1,TRBJ2-7
TGCAGCGTTGAGAGCCGGGACACTGGGAATGAAAAACTGTTTTTT,CSVESRDTGNEKLFF,TRBV29-1,NA,NA,TRBJ1-4
TGCGCCAGCAGTCAATCAGGTAGGGGGTTAAGAGAGACCCAGTACTTC,CASSQSGRGLRETQYF,TRBV23-1,few,NA,TRBJ2-5
TGTGCCATCAGTGGGGGACAGGGTAAAAACATTCAGTACTTC,CAISGGQGKNIQYF,TRBV10-3,few,TRBD1,TRBJ2-4
TGTGCCAGCAGTTACCGGCAGGGGACCTACGAGCAGTACTTC,CASSYRQGTYEQYF,TRBV6-5,NA,NA,TRBJ2-7
TGTGCCAGCACGGGGAGGTTTCCAATCACAGATACGCAGTATTTT,CASTGRFPITDTQYF,TRBV13,few,NA,TRBJ2-3
TGTGCCAGCAGCCCTACAGGGGGTCTTACTGAAGCTTTCTTT,CASSPTGGLTEAFF,TRBV7-9,few,TRBD1,TRBJ1-1
TGTGCCAGCAGCCGCCAGGGGGGCACTGAAGCTTTCTTT,CASSRQGGTEAFF,TRBV7-2,NA,TRBD1,TRBJ1-1
TGTGCCAGCAGCCATGGACAGGGTGATCAGCCCCAGCATTTT,CASSHGQGDQPQHF,TRBV7-6,once,TRBD1,TRBJ1-5
TGTGCCAGCAGTTCGACATCCGCCACCGGGGAGCTGTTTTTT,CASSSTSATGELFF,TRBV6-5,NA,NA,TRBJ2-2
TGTGCCAGCAGCTTAGCGGACAGGGGCGGCTACACCTTC,CASSLADRGGYTF,TRBV7-2,once,TRBD1,TRBJ1-2
TGTGCCAGCAGCTTGTTCCGGGTTGAGGAGACCCAGTACTTC,CASSLFRVEETQYF,TRBV5-4,NA,NA,TRBJ2-5
TGTGCCATCAGTGACTGGTCGGACAAGAGGCCCCAGCATTTT,CAISDWSDKRPQHF,TRBV10-3,NA,NA,TRBJ1-5
TGCGCCAGCAGTGAGGAAGCGGGACAGGGAGATGAGCAGTTCTTC,CASSEEAGQGDEQFF,TRBV10-1,few,TRBD1,TRBJ2-1
TGTGCCAGCCGGGGGACTAGCGGGGGGGCGAGCACAGATACGCAGTATTTT,CASRGTSGGASTDTQYF,TRBV2,NA,TRBD2,TRBJ2-3
TGTGCCACCAGCAGAGATTTATACGAGCAGTACTTC,CATSRDLYEQYF,TRBV15,NA,NA,TRBJ2-7
TGTGCCAGCAGCCAAGCGGGGGGGCGGGAGACCCAGTACTTC,CASSQAGGRETQYF,TRBV4-2,NA,TRBD2,TRBJ2-5
TGTGCCAGCAGCTTCAGGGGGCGAGCGGGAGAGACCCAGTACTTC,CASSFRGRAGETQYF,TRBV5-6,once,TRBD1,TRBJ2-5
TGTGCCAGCAGCGAAAACAGGGGTGAAAAACTGTTTTTT,CASSENRGEKLFF,TRBV5-6,NA,TRBD1,TRBJ1-4
TGTTCCAGCAGCTTTTCACTAGCGGGAGCCCACGAGCAGTACTTC,CSSSFSLAGAHEQYF,TRBV7-9,NA,TRBD2,TRBJ2-7
TGCGCCAGCAGCCACCTCCCGGGACAGGGACTTGAAGCTTTCTTT,CASSHLPGQGLEAFF,TRBV4-1,few,TRBD1,TRBJ1-1
TGTGCCAGCAGCTTCCCCCCCTTGGGGGCAGGTAATGAGCAGTTCTTC,CASSFPPLGAGNEQFF,TRBV7-2,NA,NA,TRBJ2-1
TGTGCCAGCAGTCTCCTACGCGGGGAGCTGTTTTTT,CASSLLRGELFF,TRBV2,NA,NA,TRBJ2-2
TGTGCCAGCAGCTTAGAGGTCGGGGATGGCTACGAGCAGTACTTC,CASSLEVGDGYEQYF,TRBV7-2,NA,NA,TRBJ2-7
TGTGCCAGCATCCCGGGGGCTAGCGGAGGCACAGATACGCAGTATTTT,CASIPGASGGTDTQYF,TRBV5-5,NA,NA,TRBJ2-3
TGTGCCAGCAGCCTAGACGTTGCGGGAGGCTCCTACAATGAGCAGTTCTTC,CASSLDVAGGSYNEQFF,TRBV7-2,few,TRBD2,TRBJ2-1
TGTGCCAGCAGAAAAGGACTAGCCTCAAACATTCAGTACTTC,CASRKGLASNIQYF,TRBV6-5,once,TRBD2,TRBJ2-4
TGTGCCAGCAGCCGCCCCCCGGACAGGAACTTTTCACCCCTCCACTTT,CASSRPPDRNFSPLHF,TRBV5-8,NA,TRBD1,TRBJ1-6
TGTGCCAGCAGTAGGGACAGGGTTAACACCGGGGAGCTGTTTTTT,CASSRDRVNTGELFF,TRBV6-6,NA,TRBD1,TRBJ2-2
TGCAGCGTTGATCAAGCAAACTATGGCTACACCTTC,CSVDQANYGYTF,TRBV29-1,NA,NA,TRBJ1-2
TGCAGCGCTTTACCCGGACAGTTTGAAAAACTGTTTTTT,CSALPGQFEKLFF,TRBV29-1,NA,NA,TRBJ1-4
TGTGCCAGTAGTATAGGCCCCCCGGGGTCTGAAGCTTTCTTT,CASSIGPPGSEAFF,TRBV19,NA,NA,TRBJ1-1
TGTGCCAGCAGCCCGCGGGGGGACTCTGGAAACACCATATATTTT,CASSPRGDSGNTIYF,TRBV5-8,NA,NA,TRBJ1-3
TGTGCCATCAGTGACGGTCTAGAGACCCAGTACTTC,CAISDGLETQYF,TRBV10-3,NA,NA,TRBJ2-5
TGTGCCAGCAGTGCATCGACAGGGGTACCTATGGAAGCTTTCTTT,CASSASTGVPMEAFF,TRBV6-4,NA,TRBD1,TRBJ1-1
TGTGCCAGCAGTTTAGGGACATTTTTCTCTGGGGCCAACGTCCTGACTTTC,CASSLGTFFSGANVLTF,TRBV27,few,NA,TRBJ2-6
TGCAGTGCTCCGGACAGGGCCGAGCAGTACTTC,CSAPDRAEQYF,TRBV20-1,NA,TRBD1,TRBJ2-7
TGTGCCAGCAGTTACGCTTGGGAGCTCGGGGAGCTGTTTTTT,CASSYAWELGELFF,TRBV6-5,NA,NA,TRBJ2-2
TGTGCCAGCAGCCAAGAGGGACAGGGAGGATATGGCTACACCTTC,CASSQEGQGGYGYTF,TRBV4-2,NA,TRBD1,TRBJ1-2
TGCGCCAGCAGCTCGCATACAGGCCCCCCCTACAATGAGCAGTTCTTC,CASSSHTGPPYNEQFF,TRBV5-1,NA,NA,TRBJ2-1
TGTGCCAGCAGCTTAGACCATAACACTGAAGCTTTCTTT,CASSLDHNTEAFF,TRBV11-3,NA,NA,TRBJ1-1
TGTGCCAGCAGCTTGGAGACAGGGACCGGTCAGCCCCAGCATTTT,CASSLETGTGQPQHF,TRBV7-2,NA,TRBD1,TRBJ1-5
TGTGCCAGCAGACAGGGGCTCTCTGGGGCCAACGTCCTGACTTTC,CASRQGLSGANVLTF,TRBV28,NA,TRBD1,TRBJ2-6
TGTGCCAGCAGCCTGATAATCGCCGGGGAGACCCAGTACTTC,CASSLIIAGETQYF,TRBV5-6,once,NA,TRBJ2-5